Detailed here is one TCR beta chain. This entry is derived from a study of blood T cell repertoires in COVID-19. Overall study context: The study drew acute and convalescent COVID-19 samples from the United States, Italy and Spain. The cDNA or gDNA used as material had been derived from T cells, B-cell-depleted T cells, or PBMCs.

How the authors handled the data: Estimation of nucleated cell counts relied on the amplification of reference gene primers. Sequencing used immunoSEQ multiplex PCR; TCRdb keeps in-frame clones, though not all of them. V, J and clone size are those of that table, while D and trimming were read from the DNA. The sample lists some 250,000 clones, 75% to 90% occurring once. CDR3 length: 15 amino acids. The V end lost 2 bases, the J end lost 5 bases, and 13 bases lay between the germline ends. The cohort comprised adults aged 18 to 89 years residing in 20 to 30 US areas. This clonotype was sampled from a woman in her thirties or forties with acute COVID-19. Sequencing was done on a sample of PBMCs or T cells enriched from blood (not recorded which). The chain has TRBV23-1 and TRBJ1-5; D ambiguous. TRBV23-1 is flagged as an ORF with uncertain function. The CDR3 loop reads CASSQGVPADQPQHF. CDR3 in DNA: TGCGCCAGCAGTCAAGGCGTTCCGGCGGATCAGCCCCAGCATTTT.